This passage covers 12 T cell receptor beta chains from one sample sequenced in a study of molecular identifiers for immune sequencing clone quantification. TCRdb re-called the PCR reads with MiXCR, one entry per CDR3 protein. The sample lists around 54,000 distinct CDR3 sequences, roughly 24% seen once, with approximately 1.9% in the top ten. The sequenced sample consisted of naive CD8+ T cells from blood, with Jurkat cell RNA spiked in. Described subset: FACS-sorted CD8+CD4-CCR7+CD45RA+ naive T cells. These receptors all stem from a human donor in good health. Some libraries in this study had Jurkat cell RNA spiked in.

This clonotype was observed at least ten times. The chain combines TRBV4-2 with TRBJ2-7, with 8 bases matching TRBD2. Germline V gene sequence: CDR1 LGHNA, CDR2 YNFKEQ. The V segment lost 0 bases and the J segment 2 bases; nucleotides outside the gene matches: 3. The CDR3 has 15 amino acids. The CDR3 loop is CASSQETSGPYEQYF. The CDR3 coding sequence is TGTGCCAGCAGCCAAGAAACTAGCGGTCCCTACGAGCAGTACTTC.

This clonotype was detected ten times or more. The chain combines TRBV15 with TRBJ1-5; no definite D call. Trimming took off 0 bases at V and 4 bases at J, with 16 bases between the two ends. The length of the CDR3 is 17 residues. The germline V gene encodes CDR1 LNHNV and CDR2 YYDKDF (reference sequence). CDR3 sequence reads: CATSRDADAVVNQPQHF. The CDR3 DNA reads TGTGCCACCAGCAGAGATGCCGACGCGGTCGTGAATCAGCCCCAGCATTTT. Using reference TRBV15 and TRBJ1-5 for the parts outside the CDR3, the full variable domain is DAMVIQNPRYQVTQFGKPVTLSCSQTLNHNVMYWYQQKSSQAPKLLFHYYDKDFNNEADTPDNFQSRRPNTSFCFLDIRSPGLGDTAMYLCATSRDADAVVNQPQHFGDGTRLSIL.

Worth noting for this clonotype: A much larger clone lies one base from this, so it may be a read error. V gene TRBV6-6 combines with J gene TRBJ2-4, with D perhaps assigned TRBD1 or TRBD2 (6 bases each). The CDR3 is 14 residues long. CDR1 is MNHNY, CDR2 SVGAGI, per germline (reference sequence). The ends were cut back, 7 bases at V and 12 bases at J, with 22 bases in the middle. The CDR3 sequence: CASTTWVAGGTQYF. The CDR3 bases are TGTGCCAGCACTACCTGGGTGGCCGGGGGCACTCAGTACTTC.

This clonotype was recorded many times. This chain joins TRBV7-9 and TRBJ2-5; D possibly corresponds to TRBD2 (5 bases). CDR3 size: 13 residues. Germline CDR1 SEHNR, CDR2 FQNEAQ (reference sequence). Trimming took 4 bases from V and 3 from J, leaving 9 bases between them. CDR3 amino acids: CASSSSGKETQYF. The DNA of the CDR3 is TGTGCCAGCAGCTCCTCGGGGAAAGAGACCCAGTACTTC.

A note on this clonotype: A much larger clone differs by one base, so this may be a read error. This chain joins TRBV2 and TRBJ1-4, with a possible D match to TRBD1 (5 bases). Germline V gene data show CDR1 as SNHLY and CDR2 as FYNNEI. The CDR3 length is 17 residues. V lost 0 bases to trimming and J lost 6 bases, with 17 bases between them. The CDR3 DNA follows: TGTGCCAGCAGTGAAGCGCTTGGGGCCCAAGAGGATGAAAAACTGTTTTTT. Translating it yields CASSEALGAQEDEKLFF. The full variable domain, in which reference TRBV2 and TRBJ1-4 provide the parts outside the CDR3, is EPEVTQTPSHQVTQMGQEVILRCVPISNHLYFYWYRQILGQKVEFLVSFYNNEISEKSEIFDDQFSVERPDGSNFTLKIRSTKLEDSAMYFCASSEALGAQEDEKLFFGSGTQLSVL.

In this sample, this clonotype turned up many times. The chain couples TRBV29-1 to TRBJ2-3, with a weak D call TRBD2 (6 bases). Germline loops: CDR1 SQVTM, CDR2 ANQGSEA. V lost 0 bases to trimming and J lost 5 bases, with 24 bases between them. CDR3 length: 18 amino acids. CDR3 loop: CSVEDRLGGPTWGDTQYF. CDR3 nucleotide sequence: TGCAGCGTTGAAGATCGCTTGGGAGGCCCCACGTGGGGAGATACGCAGTATTTT.

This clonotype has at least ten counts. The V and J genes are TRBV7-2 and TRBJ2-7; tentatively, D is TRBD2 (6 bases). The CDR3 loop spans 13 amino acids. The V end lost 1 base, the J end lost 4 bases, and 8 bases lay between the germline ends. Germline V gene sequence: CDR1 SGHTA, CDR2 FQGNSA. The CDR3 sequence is CASSLGGVYEQYF. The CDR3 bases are TGTGCCAGCAGCTTAGGGGGGGTATACGAGCAGTACTTC.

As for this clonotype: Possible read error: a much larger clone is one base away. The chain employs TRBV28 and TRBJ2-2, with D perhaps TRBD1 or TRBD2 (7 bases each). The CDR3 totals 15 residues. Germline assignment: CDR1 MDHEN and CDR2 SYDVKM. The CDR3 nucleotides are TGTGCCAGCAGTTTCGTACAGGGGAGGGCCGGGGCGCTGTTTTTT. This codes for CASSFVQGRAGALFF.

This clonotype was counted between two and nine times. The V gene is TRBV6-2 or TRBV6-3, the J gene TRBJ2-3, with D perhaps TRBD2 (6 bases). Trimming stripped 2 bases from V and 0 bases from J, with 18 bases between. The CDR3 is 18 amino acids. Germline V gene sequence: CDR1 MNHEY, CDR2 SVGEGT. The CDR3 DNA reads TGTGCCAGCAGTTACGGGATTAGAGGAGGGCTAAGCACAGATACGCAGTATTTT. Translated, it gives CASSYGIRGGLSTDTQYF.

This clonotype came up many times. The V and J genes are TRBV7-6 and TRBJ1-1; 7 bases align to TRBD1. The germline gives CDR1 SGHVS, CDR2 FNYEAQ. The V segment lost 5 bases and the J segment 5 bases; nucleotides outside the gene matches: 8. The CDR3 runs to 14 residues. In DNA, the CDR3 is TGTGCCAGCAGCGAGACAGGGAGTGGGACTGAAGCTTTCTTT. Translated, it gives CASSETGSGTEAFF.

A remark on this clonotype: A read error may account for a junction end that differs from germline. CDR3 protein: CASSIDRLAAF. Here the CDR3 DNA reads TGTGCCAGTAGTATAGATCGACTCGCGGCTTTC. This chain joins TRBV19 and TRBJ2-3; D not certain. The CDR3 covers 11 residues. Germline V gives CDR1 LNHDA, CDR2 SQIVND (reference sequence).

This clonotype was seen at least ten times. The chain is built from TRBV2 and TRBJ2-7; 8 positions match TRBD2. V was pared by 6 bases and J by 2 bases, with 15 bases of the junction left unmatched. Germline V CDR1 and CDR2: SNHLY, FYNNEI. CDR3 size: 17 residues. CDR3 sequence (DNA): TGTGCCAGCAGCCCAGCGGGGGTAATGACCGCCACCTACGAGCAGTACTTC. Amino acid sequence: CASSPAGVMTATYEQYF.